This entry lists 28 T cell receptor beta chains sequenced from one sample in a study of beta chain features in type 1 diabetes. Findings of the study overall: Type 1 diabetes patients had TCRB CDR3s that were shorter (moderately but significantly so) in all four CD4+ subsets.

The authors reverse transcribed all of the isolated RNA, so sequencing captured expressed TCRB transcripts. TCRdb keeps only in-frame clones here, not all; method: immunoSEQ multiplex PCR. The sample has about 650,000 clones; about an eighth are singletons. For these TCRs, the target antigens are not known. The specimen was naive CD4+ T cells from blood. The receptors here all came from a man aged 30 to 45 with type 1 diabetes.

Here the CDR3 reads CSVRTGRNTEAFF. CDR3 coding DNA: TGCAGCGTCCGTACTGGACGGAACACTGAAGCTTTCTTT. The chain combines TRBV29-1 with TRBJ1-1; D ambiguous. The CDR3 loop spans 13 amino acids. Between the trimmed V and J ends, which lost 6 bases and 1 base, there was a span of 12 bases. Germline loops: CDR1 SQVTM, CDR2 ANQGSEA.

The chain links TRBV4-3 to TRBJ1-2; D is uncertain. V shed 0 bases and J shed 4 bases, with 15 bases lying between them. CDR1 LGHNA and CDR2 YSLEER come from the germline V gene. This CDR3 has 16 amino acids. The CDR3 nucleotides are TGCGCCAGCAGCCAAGATCCCAACACGTCTGGCTATGGCTACACCTTC. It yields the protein CASSQDPNTSGYGYTF.

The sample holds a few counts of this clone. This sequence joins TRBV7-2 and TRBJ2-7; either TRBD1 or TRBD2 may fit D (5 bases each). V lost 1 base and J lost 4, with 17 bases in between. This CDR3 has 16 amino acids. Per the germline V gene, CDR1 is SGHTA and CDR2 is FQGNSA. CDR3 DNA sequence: TGTGCCAGCAGCTTAGGACGGGGACCTGTTGCGTACGAGCAGTACTTC. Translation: CASSLGRGPVAYEQYF. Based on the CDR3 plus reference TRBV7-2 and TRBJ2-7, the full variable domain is GAGVSQSPSNKVTEKGKDVELRCDPISGHTALYWYRQSLGQGLEFLIYFQGNSAPDKSGLPSDRFSAERTGGSVSTLTIQRTQQEDSAVYLCASSLGRGPVAYEQYFGPGTRLTVT.

This CDR3 is CASSSRAGSTDTQYF. The CDR3 DNA is TGTGCCAGCAGCTCCCGGGCAGGGTCCACAGATACGCAGTATTTT. This sequence joins TRBV7-2 and TRBJ2-3; a weak D match, TRBD1 (5 bases). V was pared by 4 bases and J by 2 bases, with 13 bases between. Per the germline V gene, CDR1 is SGHTA and CDR2 is FQGNSA. The CDR3 sequence is 15 residues long.

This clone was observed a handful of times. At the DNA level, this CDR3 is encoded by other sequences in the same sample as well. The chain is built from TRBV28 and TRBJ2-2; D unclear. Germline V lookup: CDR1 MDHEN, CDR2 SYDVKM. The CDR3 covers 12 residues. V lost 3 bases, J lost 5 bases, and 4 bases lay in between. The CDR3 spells CASSLKTGELFF. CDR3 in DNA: TGTGCCAGCAGTTTGAAAACCGGGGAGCTGTTTTTT.

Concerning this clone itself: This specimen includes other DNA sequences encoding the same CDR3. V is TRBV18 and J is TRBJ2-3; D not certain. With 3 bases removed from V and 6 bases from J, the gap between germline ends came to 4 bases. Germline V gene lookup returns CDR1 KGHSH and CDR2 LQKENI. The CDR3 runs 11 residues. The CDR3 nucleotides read TGTGCCAGCTCACCGGAGGATACGCAGTATTTT. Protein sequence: CASSPEDTQYF.

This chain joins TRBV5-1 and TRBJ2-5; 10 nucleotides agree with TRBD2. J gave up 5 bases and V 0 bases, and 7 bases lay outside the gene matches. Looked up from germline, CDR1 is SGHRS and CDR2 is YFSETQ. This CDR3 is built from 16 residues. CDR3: CASSLGASGGFETQYF. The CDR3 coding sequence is TGCGCCAGCAGCTTGGGAGCTAGCGGGGGATTTGAGACCCAGTACTTC.

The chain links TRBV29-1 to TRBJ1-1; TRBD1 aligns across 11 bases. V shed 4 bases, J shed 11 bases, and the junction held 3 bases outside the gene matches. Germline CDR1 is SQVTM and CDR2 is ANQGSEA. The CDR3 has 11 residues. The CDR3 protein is CSVGTGGGAFF. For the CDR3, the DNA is TGCAGCGTTGGGACAGGGGGCGGCGCTTTCTTT.

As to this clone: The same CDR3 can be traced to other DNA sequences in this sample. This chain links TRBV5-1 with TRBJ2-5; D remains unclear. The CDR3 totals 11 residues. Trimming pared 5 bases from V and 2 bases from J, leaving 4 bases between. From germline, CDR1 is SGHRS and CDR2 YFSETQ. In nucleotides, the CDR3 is TGCGCCAGCAGTTCGCAAGAGACCCAGTACTTC. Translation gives CASSSQETQYF.

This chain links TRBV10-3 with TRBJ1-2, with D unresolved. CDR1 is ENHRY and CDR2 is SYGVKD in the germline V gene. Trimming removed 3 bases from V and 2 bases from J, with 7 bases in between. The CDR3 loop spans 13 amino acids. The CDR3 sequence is CAISEGGNYGYTF. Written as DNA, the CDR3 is TGTGCCATCAGTGAAGGAGGGAACTATGGCTACACCTTC.

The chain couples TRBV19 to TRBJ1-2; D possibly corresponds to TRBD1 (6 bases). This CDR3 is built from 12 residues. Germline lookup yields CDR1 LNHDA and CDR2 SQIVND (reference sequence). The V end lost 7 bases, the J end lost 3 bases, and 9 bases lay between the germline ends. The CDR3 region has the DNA TGTGCCAGTAACAGACAGGACTATGGCTACACCTTC. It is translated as CASNRQDYGYTF.

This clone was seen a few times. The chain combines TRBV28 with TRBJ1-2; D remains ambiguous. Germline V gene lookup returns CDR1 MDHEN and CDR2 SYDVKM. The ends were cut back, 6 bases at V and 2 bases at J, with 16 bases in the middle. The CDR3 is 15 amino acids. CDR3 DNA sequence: TGTGCCAGCAGCCCCGGGGTAGCGACCAACTATGGCTACACCTTC. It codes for CASSPGVATNYGYTF.

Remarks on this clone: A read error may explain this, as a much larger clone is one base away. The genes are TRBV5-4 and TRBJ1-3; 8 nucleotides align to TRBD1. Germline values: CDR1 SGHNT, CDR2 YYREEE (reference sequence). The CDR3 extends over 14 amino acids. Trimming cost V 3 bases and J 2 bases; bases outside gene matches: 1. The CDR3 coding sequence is TGTGCCAGCAGCTCACAGGGGGCTGGAAACACCATATATTTT. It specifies CASSSQGAGNTIYF.

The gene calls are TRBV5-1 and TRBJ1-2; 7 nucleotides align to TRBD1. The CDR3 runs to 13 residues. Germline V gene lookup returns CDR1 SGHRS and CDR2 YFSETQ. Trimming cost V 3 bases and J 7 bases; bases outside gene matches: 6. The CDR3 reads CASSSDRSGGYTF. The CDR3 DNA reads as TGCGCCAGCAGCTCGGACAGGTCCGGTGGCTACACCTTC.

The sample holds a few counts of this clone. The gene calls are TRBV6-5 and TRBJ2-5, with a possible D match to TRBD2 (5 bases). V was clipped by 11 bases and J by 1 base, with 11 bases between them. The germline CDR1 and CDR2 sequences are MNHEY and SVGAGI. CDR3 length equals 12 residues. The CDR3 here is CAGGRSQETQYF. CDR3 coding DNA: TGTGCCGGAGGACGGTCCCAAGAGACCCAGTACTTC.

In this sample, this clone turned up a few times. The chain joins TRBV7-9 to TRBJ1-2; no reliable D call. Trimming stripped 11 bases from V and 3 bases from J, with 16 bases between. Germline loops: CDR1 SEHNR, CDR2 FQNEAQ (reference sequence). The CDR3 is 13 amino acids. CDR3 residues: CASTERRDYGYTF. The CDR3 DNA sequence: TGTGCCTCGACGGAGAGGAGGGACTATGGCTACACCTTC.

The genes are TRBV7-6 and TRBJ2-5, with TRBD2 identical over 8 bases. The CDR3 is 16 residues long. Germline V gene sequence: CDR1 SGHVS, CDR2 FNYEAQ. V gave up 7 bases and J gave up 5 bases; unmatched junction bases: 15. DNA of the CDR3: TGTGCCAGCACCGGGAGGGCGGGGGCTAGGTGGGAGACCCAGTACTTC. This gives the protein CASTGRAGARWETQYF.

DNA for the CDR3: TGTGCCTCTTCGACGGAAGCTAAAACAGATACGCAGTATTTT. Protein: CASSTEAKTDTQYF. The chain has TRBV30 and TRBJ2-3, with D uncertain. Germline CDR1 is GTSNPN and CDR2 is SVGIG (reference sequence). There are 14 residues in the CDR3. The V end was cut by 7 bases, the J end by 3 bases, with 17 bases between.

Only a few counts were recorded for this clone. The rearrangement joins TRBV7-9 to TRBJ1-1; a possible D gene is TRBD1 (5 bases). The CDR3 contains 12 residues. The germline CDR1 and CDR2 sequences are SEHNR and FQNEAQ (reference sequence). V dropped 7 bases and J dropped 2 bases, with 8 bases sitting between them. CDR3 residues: CASTRDNTEAFF. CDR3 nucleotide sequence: TGTGCCAGCACCCGGGACAACACTGAAGCTTTCTTT.

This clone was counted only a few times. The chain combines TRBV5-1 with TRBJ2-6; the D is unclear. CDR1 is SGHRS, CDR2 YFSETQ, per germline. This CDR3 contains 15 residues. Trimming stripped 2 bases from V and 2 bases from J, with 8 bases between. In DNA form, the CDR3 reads TGCGCCAGCAGCTTAAGCCAGCCTGGGGCCAACGTCCTGACTTTC. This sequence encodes CASSLSQPGANVLTF. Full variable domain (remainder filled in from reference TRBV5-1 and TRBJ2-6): KAGVTQTPRYLIKTRGQQVTLSCSPISGHRSVSWYQQTPGQGLQFLFEYFSETQRNKGNFPGRFSGRQFSNSRSEMNVSTLELGDSALYLCASSLSQPGANVLTFGAGSRLTVL.

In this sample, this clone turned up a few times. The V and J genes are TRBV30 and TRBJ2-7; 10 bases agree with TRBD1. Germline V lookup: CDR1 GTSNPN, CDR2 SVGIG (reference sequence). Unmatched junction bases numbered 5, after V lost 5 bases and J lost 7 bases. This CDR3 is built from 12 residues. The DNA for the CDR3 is TGTGCCTGGGGACAGGGGGTGGGAGAGCAGTACTTC. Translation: CAWGQGVGEQYF.

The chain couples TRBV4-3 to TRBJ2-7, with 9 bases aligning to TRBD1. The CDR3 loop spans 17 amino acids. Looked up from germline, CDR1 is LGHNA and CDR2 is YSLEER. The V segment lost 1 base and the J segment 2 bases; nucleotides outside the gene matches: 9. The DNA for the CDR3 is TGCGCCAGCAGCCAAGCGACTGGACAGGGGATTACCTACGAGCAGTACTTC. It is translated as CASSQATGQGITYEQYF.

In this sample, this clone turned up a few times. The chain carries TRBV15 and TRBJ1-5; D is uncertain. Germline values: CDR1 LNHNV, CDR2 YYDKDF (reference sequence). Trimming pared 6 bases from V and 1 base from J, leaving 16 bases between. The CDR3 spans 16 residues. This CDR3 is CATRDKGPGSNQPQHF. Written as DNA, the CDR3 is TGTGCCACCAGAGACAAAGGGCCGGGGAGCAATCAGCCCCAGCATTTT. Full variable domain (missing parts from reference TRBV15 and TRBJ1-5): DAMVIQNPRYQVTQFGKPVTLSCSQTLNHNVMYWYQQKSSQAPKLLFHYYDKDFNNEADTPDNFQSRRPNTSFCFLDIRSPGLGDTAMYLCATRDKGPGSNQPQHFGDGTRLSIL.

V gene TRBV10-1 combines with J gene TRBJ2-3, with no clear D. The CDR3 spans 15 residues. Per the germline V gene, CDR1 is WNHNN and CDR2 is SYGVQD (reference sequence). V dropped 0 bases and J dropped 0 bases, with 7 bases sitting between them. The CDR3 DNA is TGCGCCAGCAGTGAGTCGGGTCGTAGCACAGATACGCAGTATTTT. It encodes CASSESGRSTDTQYF.

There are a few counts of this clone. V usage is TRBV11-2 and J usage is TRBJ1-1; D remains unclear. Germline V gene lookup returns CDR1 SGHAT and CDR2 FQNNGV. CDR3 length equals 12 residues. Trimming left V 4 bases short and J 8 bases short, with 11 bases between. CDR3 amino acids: CASSSSLREAFF. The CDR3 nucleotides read TGTGCCAGCAGCTCGTCTTTGAGGGAAGCTTTCTTT.

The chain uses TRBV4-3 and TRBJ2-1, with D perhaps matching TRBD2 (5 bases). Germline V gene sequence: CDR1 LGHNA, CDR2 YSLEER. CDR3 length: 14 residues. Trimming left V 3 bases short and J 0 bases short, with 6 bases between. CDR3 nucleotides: TGCGCCAGCAGCCAGGAGGTCTCCTACAATGAGCAGTTCTTC. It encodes CASSQEVSYNEQFF.

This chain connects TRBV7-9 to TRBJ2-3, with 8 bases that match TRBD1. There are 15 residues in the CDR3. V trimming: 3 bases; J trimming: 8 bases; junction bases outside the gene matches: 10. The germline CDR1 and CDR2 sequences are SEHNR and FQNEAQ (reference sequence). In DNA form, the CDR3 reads TGTGCCAGCAGCTTCACCGGGACAGGACTGAGTACGCAGTATTTT. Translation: CASSFTGTGLSTQYF.

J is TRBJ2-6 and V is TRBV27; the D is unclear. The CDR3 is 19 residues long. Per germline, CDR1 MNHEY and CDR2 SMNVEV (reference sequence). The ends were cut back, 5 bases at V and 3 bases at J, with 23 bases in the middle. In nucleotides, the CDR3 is TGTGCCAGCAGTACCAGAGGAGCAGCTACCTTTGGTGGGGCCAACGTCCTGACTTTC. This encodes CASSTRGAATFGGANVLTF.